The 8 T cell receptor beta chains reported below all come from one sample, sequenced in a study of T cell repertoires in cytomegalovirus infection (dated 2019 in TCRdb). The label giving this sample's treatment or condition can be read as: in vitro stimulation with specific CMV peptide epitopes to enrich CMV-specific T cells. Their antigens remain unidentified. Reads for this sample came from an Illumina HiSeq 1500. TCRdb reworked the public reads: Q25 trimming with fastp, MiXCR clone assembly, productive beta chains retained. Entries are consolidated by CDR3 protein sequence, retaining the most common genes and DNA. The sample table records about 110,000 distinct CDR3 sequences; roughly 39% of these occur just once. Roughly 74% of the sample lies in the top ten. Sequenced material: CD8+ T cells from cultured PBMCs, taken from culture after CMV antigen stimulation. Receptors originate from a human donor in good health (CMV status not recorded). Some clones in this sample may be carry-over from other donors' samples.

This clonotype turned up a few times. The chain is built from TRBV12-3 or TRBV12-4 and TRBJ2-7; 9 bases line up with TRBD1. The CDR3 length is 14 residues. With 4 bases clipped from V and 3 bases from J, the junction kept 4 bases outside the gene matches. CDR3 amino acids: CASSSGDRVYEQYF. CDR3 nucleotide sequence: TGTGCCAGCAGTTCCGGGGACAGGGTCTACGAGCAGTACTTC.

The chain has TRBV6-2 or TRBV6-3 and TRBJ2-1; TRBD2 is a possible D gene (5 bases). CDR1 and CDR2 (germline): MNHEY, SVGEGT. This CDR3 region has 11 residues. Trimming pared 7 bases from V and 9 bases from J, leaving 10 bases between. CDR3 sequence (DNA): TGTGCCAGCACCTCAGGAGGTGAGCAGTTCTTC. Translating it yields CASTSGGEQFF.

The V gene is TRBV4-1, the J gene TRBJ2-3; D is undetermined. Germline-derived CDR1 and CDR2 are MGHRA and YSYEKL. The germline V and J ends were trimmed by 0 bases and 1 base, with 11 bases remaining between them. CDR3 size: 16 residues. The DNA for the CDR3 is TGCGCCAGCAGCCAAGATCCCCTAGTCCGCACAGATACGCAGTATTTT. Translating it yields CASSQDPLVRTDTQYF.

The CDR3 protein is CASSQGGGGTAFF. The CDR3 DNA follows: TGCGCCAGCAGCCAAGGGGGAGGGGGTACCGCTTTCTTT. V gene TRBV4-1 combines with J gene TRBJ1-1; weak D call: TRBD1 (6 bases). Germline-derived CDR1 and CDR2 are MGHRA and YSYEKL. CDR3 length: 13 residues. V lost 1 base, J lost 11 bases, and 14 bases lay in between.

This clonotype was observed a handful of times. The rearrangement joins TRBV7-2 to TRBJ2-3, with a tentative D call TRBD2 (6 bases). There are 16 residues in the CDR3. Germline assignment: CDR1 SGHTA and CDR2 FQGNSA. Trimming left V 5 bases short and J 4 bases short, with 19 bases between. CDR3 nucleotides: TGTGCCAGCAGCCCCCGGATAGCGGCTTCTCCAGATACGCAGTATTTT. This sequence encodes CASSPRIAASPDTQYF.

CDR3 sequence: CASTSGGINYGYTF. Written as DNA, the CDR3 is TGTGCCAGCACCTCCGGAGGGATCAACTATGGCTACACCTTC. This chain uses TRBV12-3 or TRBV12-4 with TRBJ1-2; no definite D call. The CDR3 totals 14 residues. Trimming removed 7 bases at V and 2 bases at J, with 14 bases between.

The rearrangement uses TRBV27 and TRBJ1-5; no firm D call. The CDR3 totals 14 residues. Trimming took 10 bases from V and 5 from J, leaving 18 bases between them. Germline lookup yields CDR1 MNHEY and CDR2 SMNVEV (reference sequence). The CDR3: CATSSGQTHQPQHF. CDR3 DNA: TGTGCCACCTCATCTGGGCAGACCCATCAGCCCCAGCATTTT.

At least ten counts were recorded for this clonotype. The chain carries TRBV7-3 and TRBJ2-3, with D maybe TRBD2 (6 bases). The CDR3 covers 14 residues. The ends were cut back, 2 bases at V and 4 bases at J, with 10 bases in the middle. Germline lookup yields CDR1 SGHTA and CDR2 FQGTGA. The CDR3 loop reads CASSLAGLADTQYF. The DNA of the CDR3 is TGTGCCAGCAGCTTAGCGGGGCTGGCAGATACGCAGTATTTT.